What follows are 26 T cell receptor beta chains derived from one specimen sequenced in a study of tumor-infiltrating lymphocytes in localized non-small cell lung cancer. The data were produced by immunoSEQ multiplex PCR, yet TCRdb's version contains in-frame clones alone and is incomplete. The sample lists about 21,000 clones, approximately 80% occurring once. Input material: lung tumor tissue. These receptor sequences come from a human donor with non-small cell lung cancer.

This chain uses TRBV7-9 with TRBJ1-2; TRBD1 matches at 7 bases. In germline, CDR1 is SEHNR, CDR2 FQNEAQ (reference sequence). CDR3 size: 15 residues. Trimming took 5 bases from V and 4 from J; bases not matched to a gene: 10. CDR3 DNA: TGTGCCAGCAGCGAAGTGAAGGGGGCTTCCTATGGCTACACCTTC. Protein product: CASSEVKGASYGYTF.

The genes are TRBV5-1 and TRBJ2-5, with 7 nucleotides matching TRBD2. The germline CDR1 and CDR2 sequences are SGHRS and YFSETQ. The CDR3 totals 15 residues. Trimming at V came to 4 bases and at J to 1 base, leaving 7 bases not matched to a gene. CDR3 sequence: CASSGSGGGQETQYF. For the CDR3, the DNA is TGCGCCAGCAGCGGTAGTGGGGGGGGCCAAGAGACCCAGTACTTC.

The V and J genes are TRBV7-8 and TRBJ1-3; D gene uncertain. V lost 1 base, J lost 0 bases, and 7 bases lay in between. The CDR3 consists of 15 residues. From germline, CDR1 is SGHVS and CDR2 FQNEAQ. In DNA, the CDR3 is TGTGCCAGCAGCTTAGGACTGATCTCTGGAAACACCATATATTTT. As protein: CASSLGLISGNTIYF.

J is TRBJ2-7 and V is TRBV6-6; D gene uncertain. The CDR3 length is 14 residues. V lost 0 bases, J lost 4 bases, and 10 bases lay in between. Germline values: CDR1 MNHNY, CDR2 SVGAGI (reference sequence). CDR3 amino acids: CASSYSQTPYEQYF. CDR3 sequence (DNA): TGTGCCAGCAGTTACTCGCAGACACCTTACGAGCAGTACTTC.

The chain has TRBV5-6 and TRBJ2-6, with D uncertain. The CDR3 length is 15 residues. Trimming stripped 0 bases from V and 1 base from J, with 5 bases between. The germline gives CDR1 SGHDT, CDR2 YYEEEE. The CDR3 protein is CASSLEGSGANVLTF. The CDR3 nucleotides read TGTGCCAGCAGCTTGGAGGGTTCTGGGGCCAACGTCCTGACTTTC.

The chain carries TRBV19 and TRBJ2-2; 9 bases are a match to TRBD1. V lost 9 bases, J lost 6 bases, and 11 bases stayed unmatched. The CDR3 is 15 amino acids. Per the germline V gene, CDR1 is LNHDA and CDR2 is SQIVND (reference sequence). DNA for the CDR3: TGTGCCAGCCTTCGCGGGACAGGGTACCCCGGGGAGCTGTTTTTT. Its translation is CASLRGTGYPGELFF.

This clone was seen a handful of times. The chain couples TRBV10-1 to TRBJ2-7; D remains ambiguous. The CDR3 is 12 amino acids. Per germline, CDR1 WNHNN and CDR2 SYGVQD (reference sequence). Trimming removed 2 bases from V and 3 bases from J, with 5 bases in between. The CDR3 sequence: CASSENLYEQYF. In DNA, the CDR3 is TGCGCCAGCAGTGAGAACCTCTACGAGCAGTACTTC.

The chain has TRBV5-1 and TRBJ2-5; 9 bases align to TRBD2. Per germline, CDR1 SGHRS and CDR2 YFSETQ. The CDR3 totals 16 residues. The V segment lost 0 bases and the J segment 3 bases; nucleotides outside the gene matches: 6. The CDR3, as DNA: TGCGCCAGCAGCTTGGAACCCGCGGGAGGGGAAGAGACCCAGTACTTC. Its translation: CASSLEPAGGEETQYF.

This clone was picked up one time. The gene calls are TRBV15 and TRBJ2-7; 7 bases agree with TRBD1. Losses at the gene ends were 1 base for V and 2 bases for J; bases not matched to a gene: 5. This CDR3 has 15 residues. Germline loops: CDR1 LNHNV, CDR2 YYDKDF (reference sequence). CDR3: CATSRATGDPYEQYF. Written as DNA, the CDR3 is TGTGCCACCAGCAGAGCCACAGGGGACCCCTACGAGCAGTACTTC.

This clone was detected only a few times. The V and J genes are TRBV9 and TRBJ2-2; 12 bases are a match to TRBD1. Germline CDR1 is SGDLS and CDR2 is YYNGEE. V lost 4 bases to trimming and J lost 4 bases; unmatched junction nucleotides: 8. The CDR3 has 17 amino acids. CDR3 in amino acids: CASSSLGTGGPTGELFF. The DNA for the CDR3 is TGTGCCAGCAGCTCCCTAGGGACAGGGGGCCCCACCGGGGAGCTGTTTTTT. The full variable domain, in which reference TRBV9 and TRBJ2-2 provide the parts outside the CDR3, is DSGVTQTPKHLITATGQRVTLRCSPRSGDLSVYWYQQSLDQGLQFLIQYYNGEERAKGNILERFSAQQFPDLHSELNLSSLELGDSALYFCASSSLGTGGPTGELFFGEGSRLTVL.

The gene calls are TRBV6-1 and TRBJ1-5; D gene ambiguous. The CDR3 has 15 residues. V shed 0 bases and J shed 6 bases, with 12 bases lying between them. Germline V gene data show CDR1 as MNHNS and CDR2 as SASEGT. The CDR3 is CASSEASSLIQPQHF. In nucleotides, the CDR3 is TGTGCCAGCAGTGAAGCAAGCTCCTTGATTCAGCCCCAGCATTTT.

The chain links TRBV5-1 to TRBJ2-5; 14 bases are shared with TRBD2. The CDR3 consists of 20 residues. Germline CDR1 SGHRS, CDR2 YFSETQ. V trimming: 2 bases; J trimming: 2 bases; junction bases outside the gene matches: 14. CDR3 sequence: CASSFDLRLAGGPGQETQYF. CDR3 nucleotides: TGCGCCAGCAGCTTCGACCTTCGACTAGCGGGAGGGCCGGGGCAAGAGACCCAGTACTTC.

CDR3 in DNA: TGCGCCAGCAGCTTACGGGTTGGCGTCGAGCAGTACTTC. It yields the protein CASSLRVGVEQYF. The V call is TRBV4-3, the J call TRBJ2-7; D unclear. Trimming pared 5 bases from V and 6 bases from J, leaving 14 bases between. This CDR3 spans 13 amino acids. CDR1 is LGHNA and CDR2 is YSLEER in the germline V gene.

The chain combines TRBV4-3 with TRBJ1-3, with D perhaps matching TRBD1 (6 bases). Trimming stripped 0 bases from V and 2 bases from J, with 14 bases between. The CDR3 runs to 17 residues. The germline gives CDR1 LGHNA, CDR2 YSLEER. The CDR3 sequence is CASSQDLGRGAGNTIYF. The CDR3 DNA is TGCGCCAGCAGCCAAGATTTGGGCAGGGGTGCTGGAAACACCATATATTTT.

The chain joins TRBV2 to TRBJ2-5; D may be TRBD1 or TRBD2 (5 bases each). The CDR3 length is 13 residues. Germline lookup yields CDR1 SNHLY and CDR2 FYNNEI. The V end lost 6 bases, the J end lost 5 bases, and 13 bases lay between the germline ends. The chain's CDR3 is CASRGTNAETQYF. CDR3 nucleotides: TGTGCCAGCAGAGGGACCAATGCCGAGACCCAGTACTTC. The full variable domain, rest sourced from reference TRBV2 and TRBJ2-5, is EPEVTQTPSHQVTQMGQEVILRCVPISNHLYFYWYRQILGQKVEFLVSFYNNEISEKSEIFDDQFSVERPDGSNFTLKIRSTKLEDSAMYFCASRGTNAETQYFGPGTRLLVL.

The chain is built from TRBV9 and TRBJ1-4, with a possible D match to TRBD1 (6 bases). Germline V gene lookup returns CDR1 SGDLS and CDR2 YYNGEE. The CDR3 contains 17 residues. Between the trimmed V and J ends, which lost 4 bases and 7 bases, there was a span of 23 bases. CDR3 in amino acids: CASSPDLGAGGSEKLFF. As DNA, the CDR3 is TGTGCCAGCAGCCCCGATTTGGGGGCCGGCGGTAGTGAAAAACTGTTTTTT.

The rearrangement uses TRBV11-3 and TRBJ2-2; TRBD1 matches at 7 bases. CDR1 is SGHNT, CDR2 YENEEA, per germline. The ends lost 5 bases at V and 6 bases at J; junction bases unmatched: 6. CDR3 size: 14 residues. CDR3 bases: TGTGCCAGCAGCGGACGACAGGGTTCCGGGGAGCTGTTTTTT. It codes for CASSGRQGSGELFF. Full variable domain (remainder filled in from reference TRBV11-3 and TRBJ2-2): EAGVVQSPRYKIIEKKQPVAFWCNPISGHNTLYWYLQNLGQGPELLIRYENEEAVDDSQLPKDRFSAERLKGVDSTLKIQPAELGDSAVYLCASSGRQGSGELFFGEGSRLTVL.

V usage is TRBV7-9 and J usage is TRBJ2-7; D possibly corresponds to TRBD2 (6 bases). Germline lookup yields CDR1 SEHNR and CDR2 FQNEAQ (reference sequence). This CDR3 has 16 residues. V dropped 1 base and J dropped 2 bases, with 15 bases sitting between them. The CDR3 DNA follows: TGTGCCAGCAGCTTAGATGGCGGGGCGGGTCCCTACGAGCAGTACTTC. This gives the protein CASSLDGGAGPYEQYF. The whole variable domain, remainder taken from reference TRBV7-9 and TRBJ2-7, is DTGVSQNPRHKITKRGQNVTFRCDPISEHNRLYWYRQTLGQGPEFLTYFQNEAQLEKSRLLSDRFSAERPKGSFSTLEIQRTEQGDSAMYLCASSLDGGAGPYEQYFGPGTRLTVT.

V usage is TRBV4-3 and J usage is TRBJ2-1; the match to TRBD1 covers 9 bases. J was trimmed by 6 bases and V by 3 bases; bases with no gene match: 0. The CDR3 spans 13 residues. CDR1 and CDR2 from the germline V gene are LGHNA and YSLEER. This chain's CDR3 is CASSQTGGNEQFF. Written as DNA, the CDR3 is TGCGCCAGCAGCCAGACAGGGGGCAATGAGCAGTTCTTC.

The chain links TRBV7-2 to TRBJ2-2; D is unresolved. The V end was cut by 6 bases, the J end by 2 bases, with 7 bases between. Germline values: CDR1 SGHTA, CDR2 FQGNSA. The CDR3 extends over 13 amino acids. CDR3 DNA sequence: TGTGCCAGCAGTATAATAAACACCGGGGAGCTGTTTTTT. Translating gives CASSIINTGELFF.

The rearrangement joins TRBV29-1 to TRBJ1-2; 7 nucleotides match TRBD1. The CDR3 spans 14 residues. From germline, CDR1 is SQVTM and CDR2 ANQGSEA. The ends lost 2 bases at V and 8 bases at J; junction bases unmatched: 11. The CDR3 protein is CSVEIGAGGRGYTF. In DNA form, the CDR3 reads TGCAGCGTTGAAATTGGTGCAGGGGGTCGGGGCTACACCTTC.

The chain carries TRBV7-3 and TRBJ2-6; 8 bases are shared with TRBD1. Germline V gene data show CDR1 as SGHTA and CDR2 as FQGTGA. The CDR3 has 15 residues. V lost 5 bases, J lost 4 bases, and 4 bases stayed unmatched. CDR3 nucleotides: TGTGCCAGCAGCGAACAGGGGGGAGGGGCCAACGTCCTGACTTTC. Translated: CASSEQGGGANVLTF.

This sequence joins TRBV9 and TRBJ2-3; 13 nucleotides match TRBD2. The germline gives CDR1 SGDLS, CDR2 YYNGEE. V dropped 4 bases and J dropped 4; count of bases not matched to a gene: 6. The CDR3 sequence is 16 residues long. CDR3 nucleotide sequence: TGTGCCAGCAGCCCCCGGACTAGCGGGAGTGCAGATACGCAGTATTTT. This codes for CASSPRTSGSADTQYF.

The rearrangement links TRBV6-1 to TRBJ1-5; D call uncertain. The CDR3 has 15 residues. Germline V gene lookup returns CDR1 MNHNS and CDR2 SASEGT. Trimming pared 0 bases from V and 0 bases from J, leaving 6 bases between. This CDR3 is CASSEAVGSNQPQHF. For the CDR3, the DNA is TGTGCCAGCAGTGAAGCTGTCGGTAGCAATCAGCCCCAGCATTTT.

This clone came up once. This chain connects TRBV4-3 to TRBJ2-5; TRBD2 agrees at 8 bases. The CDR3 is 15 amino acids. Germline loops: CDR1 LGHNA, CDR2 YSLEER. J was trimmed by 1 base and V by 4 bases; bases with no gene match: 5. CDR3 amino acids: CASSLQRGGQETQYF. Written as DNA, the CDR3 is TGCGCCAGCAGCCTACAACGGGGGGGCCAAGAGACCCAGTACTTC.

This clone has only one observation. The genes are TRBV2 and TRBJ2-5, with 8 bases identical to TRBD2. The V and J ends lost 5 bases and 4 bases, in that order; junction bases with no gene match: 9. Per germline, CDR1 SNHLY and CDR2 FYNNEI. The CDR3 is made up of 15 amino acids. The CDR3 here is CASSTRTSSSETQYF. Written as DNA, the CDR3 is TGTGCCAGCAGTACCCGGACTAGCTCGTCAGAGACCCAGTACTTC.